This TCR beta chain was retrieved from a study of beta chain features in type 1 diabetes. Background on the study: All samples yielded roughly 100 million examined sorted cells.

A CD45RO/CCR7/CD25/CD127/CD95/CD27 panel sorted naive, central memory, regulatory and stem cell-like memory CD4+ cells. Reverse transcription of all isolated RNA meant that expressed TCRB transcripts were sequenced. Data came from immunoSEQ multiplex PCR; TCRdb stores just in-frame clones and leaves some out. The table includes fewer than 550,000 clones, about an eighth detected once. The V end lost 4 bases, the J end lost 8 bases, and 15 bases lay between the germline ends. The CDR3 is made up of 13 amino acids. CDR1 and CDR2 from the germline V gene are GTSNPN and SVGIG (reference sequence). This TCR was sampled from a woman between 18 and 29 years old in good health. Sequencing used naive CD4+ T cells from blood. The V gene is TRBV30, the J gene TRBJ2-1; perhaps TRBD2 as D (7 bases). CDR3 amino acids: CAWMGAGVDEQFF. CDR3 sequence (DNA): TGTGCCTGGATGGGGGCGGGAGTCGATGAGCAGTTCTTC.